Following are 12 T cell receptor beta chains from one sample sequenced in a study of blood T cells in healthy people across ages. The authors ran a second PCR of about 7 to 11 cycles using a sample-barcoded 5' primer and a J-beta primer mix. TCRdb ran MiXCR on the 5' RACE reads and lists one entry per CDR3 protein. Altogether fewer than 750,000 distinct CDR3 sequences are present, around 48% being singletons, with the ten largest covering around 25%. Input material: blood. The receptors originated from a man older than 75 in good health.

In the case of this clonotype: A junction end diverges from the germline sequence, so it may reflect a read error. The J gene is TRBJ1-3, the V gene TRBV9; TRBD1 aligns across 10 bases. There are 16 residues in the CDR3. Looked up from germline, CDR1 is SGDLS and CDR2 is YYNGEE. The CDR3 loop is CASTPDGTGARHTVYF. The CDR3 nucleotides read TGTGCCAGCACTCCCGACGGGACAGGGGCCCGGCACACCGTATATTTT. Full variable domain (outside the CDR3, taken from reference TRBV9 and TRBJ1-3): DSGVTQTPKHLITATGQRVTLRCSPRSGDLSVYWYQQSLDQGLQFLIQYYNGEERAKGNILERFSAQQFPDLHSELNLSSLELGDSALYFCASTPDGTGARHTVYFGEGSWLTVV.

This clonotype turned up a few times. This chain's CDR3 is CASSFRTSGRTSSYEQYF. The CDR3 coding sequence is TGCGCCAGCAGCTTCCGAACTAGCGGGAGGACTAGCTCCTACGAGCAGTACTTC. The chain is built from TRBV5-1 and TRBJ2-7; 12 bases line up with TRBD2. Per germline, CDR1 SGHRS and CDR2 YFSETQ. The CDR3 spans 18 residues. J gave up 0 bases and V 2 bases, and 9 bases lay outside the gene matches.

This clonotype turned up a few times. The V call is TRBV6-2 or TRBV6-3, the J call TRBJ2-3; TRBD2 aligns across 15 bases. From germline, CDR1 is MNHEY and CDR2 SVGEGT. This CDR3 comprises 17 residues. V lost 8 bases to trimming and J lost 2 bases; unmatched junction nucleotides: 8. For the CDR3, the DNA is TGTGCCAGCTCTGGGACTAGCGGGAGGACGAACACAGATACGCAGTATTTT. Protein product: CASSGTSGRTNTDTQYF.

In this sample, this clonotype turned up a few times. This sequence joins TRBV10-3 and TRBJ2-7; TRBD2 aligns across 12 bases. Trimming cost V 10 bases and J 4 bases; bases outside gene matches: 8. The CDR3 is made up of 14 amino acids. Germline values: CDR1 ENHRY, CDR2 SYGVKD. As DNA, the CDR3 is TGTGCCACAACTGCTAGCGGGAGGGATTACGAGCAGTACTTC. Its protein product is CATTASGRDYEQYF.

This chain links TRBV6-2 or TRBV6-3 with TRBJ2-1; 12 bases fit TRBD1. Germline V gene data show CDR1 as MNHEY and CDR2 as SVGEGT. CDR3 length: 14 amino acids. V lost 6 bases and J lost 9; bases outside the gene matches: 6. CDR3 residues: CASSRDRGRGEQFF. The CDR3, as DNA: TGTGCCAGCAGCAGGGACAGGGGGCGCGGTGAGCAGTTCTTC.

V is TRBV4-2 and J is TRBJ1-2; TRBD1 agrees at 8 bases. V gave up 0 bases and J gave up 3 bases; unmatched junction bases: 3. This CDR3 is built from 15 residues. Looked up from germline, CDR1 is LGHNA and CDR2 is YNFKEQ. Written as DNA, the CDR3 is TGTGCCAGCAGCCAAGACCAGGGGGCGGACTATGGCTACACCTTC. This codes for CASSQDQGADYGYTF.

Only one count was recorded for this clonotype. The chain carries TRBV9 and TRBJ2-7; 8 nucleotides agree with TRBD2. Germline loops: CDR1 SGDLS, CDR2 YYNGEE. This CDR3 is 13 amino acids long. V shed 6 bases and J 7 bases; nucleotides not matched to a gene: 9. The CDR3 loop reads CASTPSGGDEQYF. CDR3 DNA sequence: TGTGCCAGCACCCCCAGCGGGGGAGATGAGCAGTACTTC. Filled out from reference TRBV9 and TRBJ2-7, the complete variable domain reads DSGVTQTPKHLITATGQRVTLRCSPRSGDLSVYWYQQSLDQGLQFLIQYYNGEERAKGNILERFSAQQFPDLHSELNLSSLELGDSALYFCASTPSGGDEQYFGPGTRLTVT.

The V gene is TRBV9, the J gene TRBJ1-3, with 8 bases that match TRBD1. V shed 1 base, J shed 2 bases, and the junction held 8 bases outside the gene matches. CDR1 and CDR2 from the germline V gene are SGDLS and YYNGEE. The CDR3 sequence is 17 residues long. CDR3 sequence (DNA): TGTGCCAGCAGCGTAAGTTTGCAGGGGGCTACTGGAAACACCATATATTTT. It yields the protein CASSVSLQGATGNTIYF.

This clonotype was seen only a few times. The chain links TRBV5-6 to TRBJ2-5, with D possibly TRBD1 on 6 matching bases. The CDR3 is 14 residues long. Germline CDR1 SGHDT, CDR2 YYEEEE. V was clipped by 3 bases and J by 3 bases, with 12 bases between them. Written as DNA, the CDR3 is TGTGCCAGCAGCTCCGGGACAACCAAAGAGACCCAGTACTTC. Encoded protein: CASSSGTTKETQYF.

The chain joins TRBV20-1 to TRBJ2-1; weak D call: TRBD2 (5 bases). This CDR3 is 16 amino acids long. The ends were cut back, 4 bases at V and 6 bases at J, with 22 bases in the middle. CDR1 and CDR2 from the germline V gene are DFQATT and SNEGSKA (reference sequence). The CDR3 loop reads CSATAYSYSGSNEQFF. CDR3 nucleotide sequence: TGCAGTGCTACAGCCTACAGCTATTCGGGGTCCAATGAGCAGTTCTTC.

The rearrangement links TRBV12-3 or TRBV12-4 to TRBJ2-4; D possibly corresponds to TRBD1 (6 bases). The V and J ends lost 5 bases and 0 bases respectively, with 14 bases between them. The CDR3 totals 16 residues. DNA for the CDR3: TGTGCCAGCAGTCCCGGGACATCGCTAGCCAAAAACATTCAGTACTTC. It is translated as CASSPGTSLAKNIQYF.

This clonotype has just a few counts. The V and J genes are TRBV11-2 and TRBJ2-3; maybe TRBD2 (6 bases). Germline values: CDR1 SGHAT, CDR2 FQNNGV. This CDR3 is built from 15 residues. V was trimmed by 4 bases and J by 0 bases, leaving 11 bases between them. CDR3 DNA sequence: TGTGCCAGCAGCTCCCAGGCGGGGAGCACAGATACGCAGTATTTT. This encodes CASSSQAGSTDTQYF.